Below are 14 T cell receptor beta chains sequenced from a single sample in a study of T cells after yellow fever vaccination. TCRdb analysed the 5' RACE reads with MiXCR anew, one entry per CDR3 protein. The sample has about 510,000 distinct CDR3 sequences; around a fifth are singletons. The sequencing used PBMCs, collected 20 to 25 days after the first yellow fever vaccination. The source is a man aged 18 to 29 who received the YFV17D yellow fever vaccine.

The sample holds a few counts of this clonotype. The V and J genes are TRBV9 and TRBJ2-1, with 9 positions matching TRBD1. Trimming at V came to 2 bases and at J to 8 bases, leaving 8 bases not matched to a gene. This CDR3 has 15 amino acids. Germline V lookup: CDR1 SGDLS, CDR2 YYNGEE. The DNA of the CDR3 is TGTGCCAGCAGCGTTACAGGGGGCGAGTTCGATGAGCAGTTCTTC. Residues: CASSVTGGEFDEQFF.

This clonotype occurred a few times. The genes are TRBV29-1 and TRBJ1-4; a possible D gene is TRBD1 (6 bases). This CDR3 has 13 amino acids. Germline CDR1 and CDR2: SQVTM and ANQGSEA. V lost 6 bases, J lost 3 bases, and 11 bases lay in between. The CDR3 region is CSVATGSNEKLFF. In DNA form, the CDR3 reads TGCAGCGTCGCGACAGGATCTAATGAAAAACTGTTTTTT.

This clonotype has more than one count but fewer than ten. The J gene is TRBJ2-5, the V gene TRBV29-1; D not certain. Germline assignment: CDR1 SQVTM and CDR2 ANQGSEA. V was shortened by 4 bases and J by 1 base, with 10 bases between the two germline ends. This CDR3 contains 13 residues. The CDR3 DNA reads TGCAGCGTTGGGTGGAGCATCCAAGAGACCCAGTACTTC. This sequence encodes CSVGWSIQETQYF. Filled out from reference TRBV29-1 and TRBJ2-5, the complete variable domain reads SAVISQKPSRDICQRGTSLTIQCQVDSQVTMMFWYRQQPGQSLTLIATANQGSEATYESGFVIDKFPISRPNLTFSTLTVSNMSPEDSSIYLCSVGWSIQETQYFGPGTRLLVL.

This clonotype has just a few counts. The V call is TRBV6-6, the J call TRBJ1-1; tentatively, D is TRBD1 (6 bases). Trimming left V 11 bases short and J 4 bases short, with 17 bases between. Germline V CDR1 and CDR2: MNHNY, SVGAGI (reference sequence). CDR3 length: 13 residues. In DNA form, the CDR3 reads TGTGCCTCCCAGGGAGGAGGGGGCACTGAAGCTTTCTTT. Protein sequence: CASQGGGGTEAFF.

The chain recombines TRBV7-2 with TRBJ1-5, with TRBD1 identical over 9 bases. The CDR3 has 15 residues. Germline assignment: CDR1 SGHTA and CDR2 FQGNSA. J lost 7 bases, V lost 5 bases, and 9 bases had no gene match. The CDR3 here is CASSPQTGGGQPQHF. CDR3 in DNA: TGTGCCAGCAGCCCCCAGACAGGGGGGGGCCAGCCCCAGCATTTT.

There are a few counts of this clonotype. CDR3 nucleotides: TGCGCCAGCAGCTCCGGACAGGGGGGCTCCTACGAGCAGTACTTC. Its protein is CASSSGQGGSYEQYF. The chain joins TRBV5-1 to TRBJ2-7, with 10 positions matching TRBD1. J was trimmed by 0 bases and V by 3 bases; bases with no gene match: 3. CDR1 SGHRS and CDR2 YFSETQ come from the germline V gene. CDR3 size: 15 residues.

The table lists this clonotype with a few counts. The V and J genes are TRBV20-1 and TRBJ2-5; 16 positions match TRBD2. Germline V gene sequence: CDR1 DFQATT, CDR2 SNEGSKA (reference sequence). Trimming at V came to 3 bases and at J to 4 bases, leaving 5 bases not matched to a gene. This CDR3 spans 16 amino acids. The chain's CDR3 is CSARLGLAGGTETQYF. The CDR3 DNA is TGCAGTGCTAGGTTGGGACTAGCGGGGGGGACAGAGACCCAGTACTTC.

The rearrangement joins TRBV12-3 or TRBV12-4 to TRBJ2-7, with TRBD1 identical over 9 bases. There are 13 residues in the CDR3. V trimming: 4 bases; J trimming: 2 bases; junction bases outside the gene matches: 0. The CDR3 spells CASSYRGPYEQYF. CDR3 sequence (DNA): TGTGCCAGCAGTTACAGGGGGCCCTACGAGCAGTACTTC.

V is TRBV5-1 and J is TRBJ1-1; no firm D call. Trimming shortened V by 0 bases and J by 0 bases, and 12 bases separated the two germline ends. The germline gives CDR1 SGHRS, CDR2 YFSETQ. The CDR3 runs to 16 residues. The DNA of the CDR3 is TGCGCCAGCAGCTTGGCCCTCTCAGACTTGAACACTGAAGCTTTCTTT. Translating it yields CASSLALSDLNTEAFF.

The chain carries TRBV7-7 and TRBJ1-1; D not certain. The germline V and J ends were trimmed by 5 bases and 4 bases, with 17 bases remaining between them. Per the germline V gene, CDR1 is SSHAT and CDR2 is FNYEAQ (reference sequence). The CDR3 spans 15 residues. CDR3 in amino acids: CASSDCPPPRTEAFF. The CDR3, as DNA: TGTGCCAGCAGCGACTGTCCGCCCCCTCGCACTGAAGCTTTCTTT.

The chain has TRBV12-3 or TRBV12-4 and TRBJ1-1; TRBD1 might be the D (6 bases). The V and J ends lost 6 bases and 8 bases respectively, with 16 bases between them. The CDR3 sequence is 13 residues long. The CDR3 nucleotides read TGTGCCAGCAGCTCAGGACAGAGACTAGAAGCTTTCTTT. It translates to CASSSGQRLEAFF.

There are a few counts of this clonotype. This sequence joins TRBV6-6 and TRBJ1-6; TRBD1 might be the D (5 bases). The germline V gene encodes CDR1 MNHNY and CDR2 SVGAGI (reference sequence). This CDR3 has 13 amino acids. Trimming removed 4 bases from V and 9 bases from J, with 10 bases in between. The CDR3 here is CASSWTYGSPLHF. In DNA, the CDR3 is TGTGCCAGCAGTTGGACATACGGTTCACCCCTCCACTTT.

This clonotype has ten or more counts. The V and J genes are TRBV2 and TRBJ1-4; D remains unclear. The CDR3 loop spans 17 amino acids. V dropped 8 bases and J dropped 0 bases, with 19 bases sitting between them. Germline V CDR1 and CDR2: SNHLY, FYNNEI. CDR3 amino acids: CASGVREDVATNEKLFF. DNA of the CDR3: TGTGCCAGCGGTGTACGGGAGGATGTTGCAACTAATGAAAAACTGTTTTTT.

There are a few counts of this clonotype. The V and J genes are TRBV7-2 and TRBJ1-2; TRBD1 matches 9 bases. The trim removed 3 bases at V and 4 bases at J, leaving 6 bases unmatched. The V gene's germline CDR1 is SGHTA and CDR2 FQGNSA. The CDR3 length is 15 residues. CDR3 in amino acids: CASSFAGTGIYGYTF. The CDR3 bases are TGTGCCAGCAGCTTTGCCGGGACAGGGATCTATGGCTACACCTTC. The variable domain in full, completed from reference TRBV7-2 and TRBJ1-2, reads GAGVSQSPSNKVTEKGKDVELRCDPISGHTALYWYRQSLGQGLEFLIYFQGNSAPDKSGLPSDRFSAERTGGSVSTLTIQRTQQEDSAVYLCASSFAGTGIYGYTFGSGTRLTVV.